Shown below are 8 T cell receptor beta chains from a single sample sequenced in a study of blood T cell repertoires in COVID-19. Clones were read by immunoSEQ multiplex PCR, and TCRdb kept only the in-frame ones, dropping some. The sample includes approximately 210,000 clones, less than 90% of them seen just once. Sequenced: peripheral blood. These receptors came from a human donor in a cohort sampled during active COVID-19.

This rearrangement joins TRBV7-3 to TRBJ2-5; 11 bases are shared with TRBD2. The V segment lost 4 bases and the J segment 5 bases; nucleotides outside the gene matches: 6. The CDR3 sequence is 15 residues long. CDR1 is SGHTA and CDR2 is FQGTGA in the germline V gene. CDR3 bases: TGTGCCAGCAGCTCCCTAGCGGGGGGTTTGGAGACCCAGTACTTC. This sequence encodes CASSSLAGGLETQYF.

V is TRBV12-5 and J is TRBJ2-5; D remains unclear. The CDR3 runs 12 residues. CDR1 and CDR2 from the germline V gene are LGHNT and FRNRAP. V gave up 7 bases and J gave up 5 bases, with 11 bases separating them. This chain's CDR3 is CASVNYGETQYF. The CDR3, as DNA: TGTGCTAGTGTCAACTATGGGGAGACCCAGTACTTC.

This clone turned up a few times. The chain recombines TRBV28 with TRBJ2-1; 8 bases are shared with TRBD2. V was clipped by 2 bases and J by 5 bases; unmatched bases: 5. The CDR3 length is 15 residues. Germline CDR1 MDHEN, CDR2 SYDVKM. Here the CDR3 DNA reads TGTGCCAGCAGTTTAGGTAGCGGGACGAACAATGAGCAGTTCTTC. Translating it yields CASSLGSGTNNEQFF.

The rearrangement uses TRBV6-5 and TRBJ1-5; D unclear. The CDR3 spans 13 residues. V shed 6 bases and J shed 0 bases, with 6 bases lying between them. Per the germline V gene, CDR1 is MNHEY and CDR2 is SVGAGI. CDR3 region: CASRDFSNQPQHF. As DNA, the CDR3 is TGTGCCAGCAGGGACTTTAGCAATCAGCCCCAGCATTTT.

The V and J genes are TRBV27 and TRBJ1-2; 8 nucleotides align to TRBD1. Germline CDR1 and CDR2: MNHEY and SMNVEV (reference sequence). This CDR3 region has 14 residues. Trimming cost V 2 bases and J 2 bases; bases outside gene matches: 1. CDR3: CASSLQGANYGYTF. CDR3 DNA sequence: TGTGCCAGCAGTTTACAGGGGGCCAACTATGGCTACACCTTC.

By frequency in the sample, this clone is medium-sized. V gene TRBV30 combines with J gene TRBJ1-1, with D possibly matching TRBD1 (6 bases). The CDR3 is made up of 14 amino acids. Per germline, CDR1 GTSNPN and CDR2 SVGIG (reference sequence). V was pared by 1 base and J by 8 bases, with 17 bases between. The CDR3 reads CAWSGEGGQSEAFF. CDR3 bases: TGTGCCTGGAGTGGAGAGGGCGGACAGTCGGAAGCTTTCTTT.

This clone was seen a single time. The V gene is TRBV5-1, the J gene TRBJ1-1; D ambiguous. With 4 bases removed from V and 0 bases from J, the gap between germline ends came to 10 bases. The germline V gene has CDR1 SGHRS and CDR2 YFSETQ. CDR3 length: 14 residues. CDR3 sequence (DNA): TGCGCCAGCAGCCCAAGCCCTTTGAACACTGAAGCTTTCTTT. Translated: CASSPSPLNTEAFF.

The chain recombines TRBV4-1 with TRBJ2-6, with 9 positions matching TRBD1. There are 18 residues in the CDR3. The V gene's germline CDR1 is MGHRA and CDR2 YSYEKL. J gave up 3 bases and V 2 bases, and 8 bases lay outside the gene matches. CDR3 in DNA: TGCGCCAGCAGCCAATCCTGGGGGACAGGGAGTGGGGCCAACGTCCTGACTTTC. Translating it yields CASSQSWGTGSGANVLTF.